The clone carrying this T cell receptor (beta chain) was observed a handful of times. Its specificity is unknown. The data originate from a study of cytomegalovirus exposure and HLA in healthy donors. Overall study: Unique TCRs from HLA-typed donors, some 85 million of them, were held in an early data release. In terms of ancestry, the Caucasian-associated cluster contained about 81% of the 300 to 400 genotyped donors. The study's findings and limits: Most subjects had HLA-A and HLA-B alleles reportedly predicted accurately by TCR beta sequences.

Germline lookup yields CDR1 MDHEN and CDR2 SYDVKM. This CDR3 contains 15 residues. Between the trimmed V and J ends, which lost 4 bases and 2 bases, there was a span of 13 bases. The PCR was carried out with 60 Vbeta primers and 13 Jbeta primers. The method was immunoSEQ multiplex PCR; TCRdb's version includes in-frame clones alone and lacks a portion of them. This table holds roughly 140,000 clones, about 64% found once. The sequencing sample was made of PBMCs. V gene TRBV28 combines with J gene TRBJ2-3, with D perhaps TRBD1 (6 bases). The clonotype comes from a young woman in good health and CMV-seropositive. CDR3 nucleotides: TGTGCCAGCAGTTCGCCCCCGGGACACACAGATACGCAGTATTTT. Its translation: CASSSPPGHTDTQYF.